The entry below gives a single T cell receptor beta chain sequence along with its context. What it binds is unknown. The donors were adults (healthy and HIV-negative) with no recent acute infections or vaccinations. A CD45RA+ naive subset and a CD45RA-negative memory subset were split from CD4+ cells. This CDR3 has 16 amino acids. V trimming: 4 bases; J trimming: 6 bases; junction bases outside the gene matches: 15. Germline CDR1 LGHNA, CDR2 YNFKEQ. This entry belongs to a study of shared clonotypes between healthy human individuals. Study-wide points: Naive CD4 clonotypes overlapped across several donors at about 5.3%. Among the subsets, naive ones generally showed larger estimated richness than memory ones.

Repertoires were generated with immunoSEQ multiplex PCR, while TCRdb's copy carries only in-frame clones and drops some. Found here are about 2.3 million clones, approximately 93% of them singletons; the top ten hold under 0.45%. Sequencing was carried out using naive CD4+ T cells from PBMCs. Subset noted: CD45RA+ positively selected. The rearrangement joins TRBV4-2 to TRBJ2-7; the match to TRBD2 covers 7 bases. This TCR derives from a man between 18 and 29 years old in good health. Some clones in this sample may be carry-over from other donors' samples. The DNA for the CDR3 is TGTGCCAGCAGCCGGCGTACAAACGGAGGGGAGGGCGAGCAGTACTTC. Its protein product is CASSRRTNGGEGEQYF.